A selection of T cell receptor beta chains follows, all from one sample in a study of low-dose radiotherapy and immunotherapy resistance in tumors. One entry per CDR3 protein, called by TCRdb with MiXCR from the reads. The top ten hold 2.8% of the sample, which has tens of thousands of distinct CDR3 sequences, roughly a sixth seen once. The sample here was PBMCs, taken before treatment. The receptors stem from a male donor with prostate cancer. Each CDR3 is given with its conserved first and last residue. Fields, in order: V gene, J gene, D gene, clone size, CDR3 DNA, CDR3 protein. A D gene is named only where the DNA matches it firmly. Size is stated for part of the rows, as once, few or many counts, or as a class when the clone is expanded.

>TRBV7-9|TRBJ2-3|TRBD1|many
TGTGCCAGCGGGGACAGGGTGGTAGATACGCAGTATTTT
CASGDRVVDTQYF
>TRBV21-1|TRBJ2-1|.|many
TGTGCCAGCAGCAAGGCGACAGTGGGGTTTAACAATGAGCAGTTCTTC
CASSKATVGFNNEQFF
>TRBV5-4|TRBJ1-2|.|few
TGTGCCAGCAGCCTAGGGGGGCAGAACTATGGCTACACCTTC
CASSLGGQNYGYTF
>TRBV7-8|TRBJ1-1|.|many
TGTGCCAGCAGCTATTGGCAGTCGAACACTGAAGCTTTCTTT
CASSYWQSNTEAFF
>TRBV7-2|TRBJ2-3|.|many
TGTGCCAGCAGCTTACTGAGCGGCAGCACAGATACGCAGTATTTT
CASSLLSGSTDTQYF
>TRBV6-1|TRBJ2-3|TRBD2|.
TGTGCCAGCAGTTATAGCGGGCGCTGCACAGATACGCAGTATTTT
CASSYSGRCTDTQYF
>TRBV4-2|TRBJ1-3|.|many
TGTGCCAGCAGCTTTGAGGGATCTGGAAACACCATATATTTT
CASSFEGSGNTIYF
>TRBV5-1|TRBJ2-7|.|many
TGCGCCAGCACCATAGGGGGGGCCCGTTCCTACGAGCAGTACTTC
CASTIGGARSYEQYF
>TRBV20-1|TRBJ1-3|TRBD1|many
TGCAGTGCTACGGACAGGGATGGCGGAAACACCATATATTTT
CSATDRDGGNTIYF
>TRBV5-5|TRBJ2-2|.|.
.
CASSWGLAGAATPGSCFF
>TRBV12-3/TRBV12-4|TRBJ1-4|.|many
TGTGCCAGCAGGGTCACTAATGAAAAACTGTTTTTT
CASRVTNEKLFF
>TRBV14|TRBJ1-6|.|many
TGTGCCAGCCAGGACATATTCAATTCACCCCTCCACTTT
CASQDIFNSPLHF
>TRBV2|TRBJ2-3|TRBD1|many
TGTGCCAGCAGTCCCGGACAGGGGGGCACAGATACGCAGTATTTT
CASSPGQGGTDTQYF
>TRBV6-6|TRBJ2-3|.|many
TGTGCCAGCAGTTACCGTCAGGGGCGGACAGATACGCAGTATTTT
CASSYRQGRTDTQYF
>TRBV20-1|TRBJ2-3|.|many
TGCAGTGCTAGACCGGACACTAGCACAGATACGCAGTATTTT
CSARPDTSTDTQYF
>TRBV2|TRBJ2-5|.|many
TGTGCCAGCAGTCCCCCTTGGGAGAAGGGTACGGAGACCCAGTACTTC
CASSPPWEKGTETQYF
>TRBV6-1|TRBJ2-7|.|.
TGTGCCAGCAGTGAAGAACTGAAAACCTACGAGCAGTACTTC
CASSEELKTYEQYF
>TRBV12-3/TRBV12-4|TRBJ2-7|TRBD2|many
TGTGCCAGCACGGTGTCTAGCGGGGACGAGCAGTACTTC
CASTVSSGDEQYF
>TRBV6-2/TRBV6-3|TRBJ2-7|TRBD2|few
TGTGCCAGCAGTTTTCAGAGGCGGGGGGCGAGAATCTACGAGCAGTACTTC
CASSFQRRGARIYEQYF
>TRBV24-1|TRBJ2-3|TRBD1|many
TGTGCCACCAGTGTGACAGGGGGGGCTGGCACAGATACGCAGTATTTT
CATSVTGGAGTDTQYF
>TRBV20-1|TRBJ2-7|.|many
TGCAGTGCTAGCAGGGTCGGCTCCTACGAGCAGTACTTC
CSASRVGSYEQYF
>TRBV4-2|TRBJ1-2|TRBD1|few
TGTGCCAGCAGCCAAGACCCCAGGGGGTTAGATGGCTACACCTTC
CASSQDPRGLDGYTF
>TRBV2|TRBJ2-1|TRBD2|.
TGTGCCAGCAGTGAAGCATTACTAGCGGACTTATACAATGAGCAGTTCTTC
CASSEALLADLYNEQFF
>TRBV6-6|TRBJ2-3|TRBD2|many
TGTGCCAGCAGCAGCGGGGGGGGGGGCACAGATACGCAGTATTTT
CASSSGGGGTDTQYF
>TRBV27|TRBJ2-3|TRBD1|many
TGTGCCAGCAGTTTGGGGACAGGCACAGATACGCAGTATTTT
CASSLGTGTDTQYF
>TRBV7-9|TRBJ2-5|.|many
TGTGCCAGCAGCCAGGTTCGGGGGAAACAAGAGACCCAGTACTTC
CASSQVRGKQETQYF
>TRBV12-3/TRBV12-4|TRBJ2-1|TRBD2|many
TGTGCCAGCATTTCCCGCGGGACTAGCGGGGGGGGGGATGAGCAGTTCTTC
CASISRGTSGGGDEQFF
>TRBV6-1|TRBJ1-2|.|many
TGTGCCAGCAGTGAAGATGGCTACACCTTC
CASSEDGYTF
>TRBV5-1|TRBJ2-5|.|many
TGCGCCAGCAGCTTGGGGGGGTCTCGTCCCGAGACCCAGTACTTC
CASSLGGSRPETQYF
>TRBV9|TRBJ2-1|.|many
TGTGCCAGCAGGTCCTCGGGGGATGCCTACAATGAGCAGTTCTTC
CASRSSGDAYNEQFF
>TRBV27|TRBJ2-2|TRBD2|many
TGTGCCAGCAGGGGACTAGCGGGGATTAACACCGGGGAGCTGTTTTTT
CASRGLAGINTGELFF
>TRBV5-1|TRBJ2-7|.|many
TGCGCCAGCAGCTTGTTGCTAGACTACGAGCAGTACTTC
CASSLLLDYEQYF
>TRBV7-4|TRBJ2-5|TRBD2|few
TGTGCCAGCAGCCCACGGACTAGCGGGGGTCGGGAGACCCAGTACTTC
CASSPRTSGGRETQYF
>TRBV6-2/TRBV6-3|TRBJ2-1|TRBD1|many
TGTGCCAGCAGCCCCCTGGTCGGACAGGGGGCGGATGAGCAGTTCTTC
CASSPLVGQGADEQFF
>TRBV6-5|TRBJ2-7|.|many
TGTGCCAGCAGTTACAAGGGACCCTCCTACGAGCAGTACTTC
CASSYKGPSYEQYF
>TRBV3-1|TRBJ1-5|.|many
TGTGCCAGCAGCCAAGATGGGGGGGGCAATCAGCCCCAGCATTTT
CASSQDGGGNQPQHF
>TRBV29-1|TRBJ2-7|.|many
TGCAGCGTTGAAGATGTCGGGTACGAGCAGTACTTC
CSVEDVGYEQYF
>TRBV20-1|TRBJ2-3|TRBD2|many
TGCAGTGTAACCCAAATAGCGGGGGTCGCGGATACGCAGTATTTT
CSVTQIAGVADTQYF
>TRBV10-1|TRBJ2-7|TRBD2|many
TGCGCCAGCAGTGCACATCCGGGACTAGAAAATGAGCAGTACTTC
CASSAHPGLENEQYF
>TRBV5-1|TRBJ2-1|TRBD2|many
TGCGCCAGCAGCTTGGCCGGGACTAGAGCCTTCAATGAGCAGTTCTTC
CASSLAGTRAFNEQFF
>TRBV6-2/TRBV6-3|TRBJ2-5|TRBD1|many
TGTGCCAGCAGTCCTTACGGACAGGGGGAAGAGACCCAGTACTTC
CASSPYGQGEETQYF
>TRBV4-1|TRBJ2-1|.|.
TGCGCCAGCAGCCAAGAGTGGGGTAGCTCCTACAATGAGCAGTTCTTC
CASSQEWGSSYNEQFF
>TRBV25-1|TRBJ2-5|.|few
TGTGCCAGCAGTGCCCGGAACCCGGCCGCGGAGACCCAGTACTTC
CASSARNPAAETQYF
>TRBV5-4|TRBJ2-1|.|few
TGTGCCAGCAGCTTATACGGCGTAGAGTACAATGAGCAGTTCTTC
CASSLYGVEYNEQFF
>TRBV20-1|TRBJ2-3|.|many
TGCAGTGCTAGCGGGCGGGGCACAGATACGCAGTATTTT
CSASGRGTDTQYF
>TRBV7-9|TRBJ1-2|TRBD1|few
TGTGCCAGCAGCACAAACAGGGGGGCCGACTATGGCTACACCTTC
CASSTNRGADYGYTF
>TRBV3-1|TRBJ2-5|TRBD2|.
TGTGCCAGCAGCAATGCCGGGACTAGCGGGGGCCACGAGACCCAGTACTTC
CASSNAGTSGGHETQYF